The sequence of this TCR beta chain was determined in a study of shared clonotypes between healthy human individuals. Study overall: Per donor, three plates held CD4 naive cells, three held CD4 memory, two held CD8 naive and one held CD8 memory. Notes on the study in general: Collection of samples was limited to blood; tissue repertoires likely differ. Some naive CD4 clonotypes, roughly 5%, turned up in common across a handful of donors.

The donors, all of them Caucasian adults, lived in Nashville, Tennessee. CDR3 length: 13 amino acids. The ends were cut back, 2 bases at V and 8 bases at J, with 12 bases in the middle. The germline V gene encodes CDR1 SNHLY and CDR2 FYNNEI. As for this clone: Its cognate antigen is unknown.

Clones were sequenced by immunoSEQ multiplex PCR, and TCRdb holds only the in-frame ones, with some missing. The sample includes 640,000 or so clones, about three quarters seen only once; the top ten take under 2%. The sequence was collected from a young woman in good health. The sample comprised memory CD4+ T cells sorted from blood. As to subset: CD45RA-negative fraction. The rearrangement uses TRBV2 and TRBJ1-1; the D is unclear. CDR3 sequence: CASSEWVQEEAFF. The CDR3 bases are TGTGCCAGCAGTGAATGGGTCCAGGAGGAAGCTTTCTTT.